This TCR beta chain stems from a study of long-term antiretroviral therapy in people with HIV. Germline assignment: CDR1 LNHDA and CDR2 SQIVND (reference sequence). Trimming shortened V by 3 bases and J by 8 bases, and 17 bases separated the two germline ends. The CDR3 extends over 15 amino acids. The study's findings and limits: Repertoires with HIV possessed tighter CDR3 length spans than those of controls. ART was followed by higher diversity that remained below transplant donor controls.

They ran version v3.0 of the immunoSEQ assay at survey level. A per-sample goal of about 35,000-55,000 T-cell genomes was targeted by sequencing. TCRdb's copy holds only in-frame clones and misses some; the assay was immunoSEQ multiplex PCR. The data show fewer than 20,000 clones, with 78% seen just once and 7.5% to 8% held by the top ten. On this clone: What it binds is unknown.

In the United States, treatment was given to all participants with HIV. The sequences come from unsorted PBMCs, collected at the start of antiretroviral therapy, before treatment. The gene calls are TRBV19 and TRBJ2-4, with a weak D call TRBD2 (6 bases). The sequence derives from a woman aged 35 to 49 with HIV. The CDR3 loop is CASSIEGLQSYIQYF. CDR3 DNA: TGTGCCAGTAGTATTGAGGGACTTCAGAGCTACATTCAGTACTTC.